The present T cell receptor (beta chain) was sequenced within a study of blood T cell repertoires in COVID-19. At the level of the study: COVID-19 samples collected from the United States, Italy and Spain covered acute and convalescent phases.

Looked up from germline, CDR1 is SGHAT and CDR2 is FQNNGV. This CDR3 contains 18 residues. V was clipped by 5 bases and J by 0 bases, with 22 bases between them. This clone was counted once. In the authors' methods: For nucleated cells, counts were estimated from reference gene primer amplification. The repertoire was sequenced with immunoSEQ multiplex PCR; TCRdb's copy has only in-frame clones and lacks some. V and J calls and clone size come straight from that table; D and trimming were deduced from the DNA. The data hold about 150,000 clones, with less than 90% observed a single time. The sequencing input was PBMCs or T cells enriched from blood (not recorded which). J is TRBJ1-2 and V is TRBV11-2; possibly TRBD1 for D (5 bases). The clonotype originates from a woman aged 45-65 years who had recovered from COVID-19. CDR3 in DNA: TGTGCCAGCAGCCCTTTTAGGCCGCGGGGCACCACTAACTATGGCTACACCTTC. This encodes CASSPFRPRGTTNYGYTF.